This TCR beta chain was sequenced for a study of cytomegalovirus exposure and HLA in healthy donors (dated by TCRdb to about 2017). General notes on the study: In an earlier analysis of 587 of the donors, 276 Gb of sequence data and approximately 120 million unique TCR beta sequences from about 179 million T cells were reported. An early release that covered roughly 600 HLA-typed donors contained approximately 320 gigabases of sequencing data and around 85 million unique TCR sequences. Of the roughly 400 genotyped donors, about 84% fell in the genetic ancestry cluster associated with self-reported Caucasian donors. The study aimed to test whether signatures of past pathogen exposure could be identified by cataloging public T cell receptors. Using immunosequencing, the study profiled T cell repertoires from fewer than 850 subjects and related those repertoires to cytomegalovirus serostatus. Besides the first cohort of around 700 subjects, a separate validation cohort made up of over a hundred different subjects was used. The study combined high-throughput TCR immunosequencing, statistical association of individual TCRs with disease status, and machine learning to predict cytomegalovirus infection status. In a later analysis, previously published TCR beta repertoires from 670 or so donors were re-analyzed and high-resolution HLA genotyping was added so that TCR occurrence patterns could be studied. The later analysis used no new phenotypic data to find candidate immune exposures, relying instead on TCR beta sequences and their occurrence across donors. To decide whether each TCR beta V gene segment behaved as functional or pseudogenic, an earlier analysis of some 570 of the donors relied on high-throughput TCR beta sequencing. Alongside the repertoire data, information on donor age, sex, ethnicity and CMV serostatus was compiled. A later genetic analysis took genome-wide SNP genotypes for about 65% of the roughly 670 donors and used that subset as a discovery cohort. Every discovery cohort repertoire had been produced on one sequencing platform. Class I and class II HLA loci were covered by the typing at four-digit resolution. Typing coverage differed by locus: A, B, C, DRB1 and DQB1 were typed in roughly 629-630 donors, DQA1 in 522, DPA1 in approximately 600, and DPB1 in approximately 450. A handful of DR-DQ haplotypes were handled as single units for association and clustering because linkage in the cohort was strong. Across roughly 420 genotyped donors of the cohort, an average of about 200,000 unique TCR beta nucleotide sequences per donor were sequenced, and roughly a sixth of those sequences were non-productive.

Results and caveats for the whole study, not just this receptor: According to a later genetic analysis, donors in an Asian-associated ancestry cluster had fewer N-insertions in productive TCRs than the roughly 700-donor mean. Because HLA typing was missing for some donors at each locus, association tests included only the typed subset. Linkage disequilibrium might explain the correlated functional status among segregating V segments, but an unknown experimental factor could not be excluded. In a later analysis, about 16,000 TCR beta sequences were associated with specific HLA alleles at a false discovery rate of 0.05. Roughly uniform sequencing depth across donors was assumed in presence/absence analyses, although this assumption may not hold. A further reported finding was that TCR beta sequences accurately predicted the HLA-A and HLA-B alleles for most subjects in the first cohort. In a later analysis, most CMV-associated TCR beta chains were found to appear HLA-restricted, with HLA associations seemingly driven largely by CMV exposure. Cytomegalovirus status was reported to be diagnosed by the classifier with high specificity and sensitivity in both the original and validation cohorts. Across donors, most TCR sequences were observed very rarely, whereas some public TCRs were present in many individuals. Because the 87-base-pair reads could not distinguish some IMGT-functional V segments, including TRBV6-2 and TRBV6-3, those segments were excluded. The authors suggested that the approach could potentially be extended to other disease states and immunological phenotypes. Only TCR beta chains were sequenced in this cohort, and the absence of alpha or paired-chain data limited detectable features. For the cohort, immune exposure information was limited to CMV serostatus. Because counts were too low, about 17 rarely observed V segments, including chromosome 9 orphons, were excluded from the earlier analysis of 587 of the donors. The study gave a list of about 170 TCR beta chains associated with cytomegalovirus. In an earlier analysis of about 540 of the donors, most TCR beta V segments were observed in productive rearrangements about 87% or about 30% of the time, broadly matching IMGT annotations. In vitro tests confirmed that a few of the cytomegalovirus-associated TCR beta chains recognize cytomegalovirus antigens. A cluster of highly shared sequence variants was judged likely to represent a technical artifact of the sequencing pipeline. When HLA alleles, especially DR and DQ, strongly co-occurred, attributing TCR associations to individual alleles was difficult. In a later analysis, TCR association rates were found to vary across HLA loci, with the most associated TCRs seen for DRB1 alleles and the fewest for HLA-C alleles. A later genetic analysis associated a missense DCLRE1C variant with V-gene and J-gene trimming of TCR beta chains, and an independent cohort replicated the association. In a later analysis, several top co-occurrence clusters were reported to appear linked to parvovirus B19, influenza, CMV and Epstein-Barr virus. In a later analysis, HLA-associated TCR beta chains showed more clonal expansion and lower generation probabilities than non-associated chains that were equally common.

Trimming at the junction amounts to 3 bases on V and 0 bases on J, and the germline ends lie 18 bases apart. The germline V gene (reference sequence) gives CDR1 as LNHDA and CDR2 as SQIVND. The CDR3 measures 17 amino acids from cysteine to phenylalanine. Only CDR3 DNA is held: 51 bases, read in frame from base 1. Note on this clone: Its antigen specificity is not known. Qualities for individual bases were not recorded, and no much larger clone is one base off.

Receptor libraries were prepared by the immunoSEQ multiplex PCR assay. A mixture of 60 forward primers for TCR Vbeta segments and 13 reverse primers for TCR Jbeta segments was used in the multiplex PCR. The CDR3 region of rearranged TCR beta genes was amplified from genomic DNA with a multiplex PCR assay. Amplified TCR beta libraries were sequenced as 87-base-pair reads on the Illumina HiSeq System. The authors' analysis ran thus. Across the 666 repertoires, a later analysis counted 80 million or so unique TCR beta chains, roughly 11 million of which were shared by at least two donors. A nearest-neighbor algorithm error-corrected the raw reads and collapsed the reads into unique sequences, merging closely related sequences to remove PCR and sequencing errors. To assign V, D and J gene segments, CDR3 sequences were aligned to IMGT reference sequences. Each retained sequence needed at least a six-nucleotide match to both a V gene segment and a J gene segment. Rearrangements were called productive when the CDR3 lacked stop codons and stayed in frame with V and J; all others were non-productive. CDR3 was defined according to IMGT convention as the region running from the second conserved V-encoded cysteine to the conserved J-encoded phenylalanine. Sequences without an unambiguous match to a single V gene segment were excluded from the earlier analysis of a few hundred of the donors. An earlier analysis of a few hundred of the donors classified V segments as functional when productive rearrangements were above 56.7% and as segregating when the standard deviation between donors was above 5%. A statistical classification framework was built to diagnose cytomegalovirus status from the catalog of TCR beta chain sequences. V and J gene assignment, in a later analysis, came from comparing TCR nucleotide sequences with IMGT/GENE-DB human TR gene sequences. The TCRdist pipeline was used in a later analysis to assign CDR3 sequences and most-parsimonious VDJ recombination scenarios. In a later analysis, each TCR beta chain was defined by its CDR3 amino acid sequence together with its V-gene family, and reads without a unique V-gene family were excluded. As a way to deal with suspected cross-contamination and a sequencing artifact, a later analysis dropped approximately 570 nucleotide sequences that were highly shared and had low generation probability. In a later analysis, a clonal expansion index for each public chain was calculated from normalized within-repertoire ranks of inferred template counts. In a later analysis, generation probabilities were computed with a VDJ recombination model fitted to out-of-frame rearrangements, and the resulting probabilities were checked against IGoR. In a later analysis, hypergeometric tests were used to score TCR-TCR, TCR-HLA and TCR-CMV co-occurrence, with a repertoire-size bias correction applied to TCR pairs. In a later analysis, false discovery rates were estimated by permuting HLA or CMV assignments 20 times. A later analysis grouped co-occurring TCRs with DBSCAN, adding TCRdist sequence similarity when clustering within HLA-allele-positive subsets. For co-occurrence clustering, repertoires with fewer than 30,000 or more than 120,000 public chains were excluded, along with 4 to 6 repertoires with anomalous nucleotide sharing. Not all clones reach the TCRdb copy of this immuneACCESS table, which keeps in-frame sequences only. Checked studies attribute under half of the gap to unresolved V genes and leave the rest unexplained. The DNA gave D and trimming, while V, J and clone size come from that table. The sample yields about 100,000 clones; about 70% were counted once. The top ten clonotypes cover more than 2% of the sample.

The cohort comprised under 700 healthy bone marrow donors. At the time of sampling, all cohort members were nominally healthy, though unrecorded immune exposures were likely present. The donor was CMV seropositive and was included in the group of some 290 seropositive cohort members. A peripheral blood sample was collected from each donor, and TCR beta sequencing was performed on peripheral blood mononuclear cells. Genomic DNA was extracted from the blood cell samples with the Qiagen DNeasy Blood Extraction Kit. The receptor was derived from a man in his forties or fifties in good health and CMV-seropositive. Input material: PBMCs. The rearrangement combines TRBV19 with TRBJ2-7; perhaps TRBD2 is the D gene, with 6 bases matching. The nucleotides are TGTGCCAGTAGTATTAAGGGAGGCGGGGTAAGCTCCTACGAGCAGTACTTC. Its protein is CASSIKGGGVSSYEQYF. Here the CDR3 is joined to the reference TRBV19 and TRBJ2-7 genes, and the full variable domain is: DGGITQSPKYLFRKEGQNVTLSCEQNLNHDAMYWYRQDPGQGLRLIYYSQIVNDFQKGDIAEGYSVSREKKESFPLTVTSAQKNPTAFYLCASSIKGGGVSSYEQYFGPGTRLTVT.